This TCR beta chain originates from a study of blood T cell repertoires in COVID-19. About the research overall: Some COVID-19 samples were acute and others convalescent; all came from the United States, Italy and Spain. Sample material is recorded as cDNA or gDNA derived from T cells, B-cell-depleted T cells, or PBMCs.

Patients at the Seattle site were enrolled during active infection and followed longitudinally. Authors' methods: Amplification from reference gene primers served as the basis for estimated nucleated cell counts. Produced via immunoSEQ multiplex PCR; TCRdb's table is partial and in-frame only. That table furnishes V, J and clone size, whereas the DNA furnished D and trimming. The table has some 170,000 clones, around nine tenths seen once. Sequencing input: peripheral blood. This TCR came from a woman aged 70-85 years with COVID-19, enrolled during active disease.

CDR3 DNA sequence: TGTGCCATCACACGGGACAGGGGGTCTGAAGCTTTCTTT. Translated: CAITRDRGSEAFF. The chain employs TRBV10-3 and TRBJ1-1, with 11 bases lining up with TRBD1. Looked up from germline, CDR1 is ENHRY and CDR2 is SYGVKD. CDR3 length equals 13 residues. The V and J ends lost 7 bases and 6 bases, in that order; junction bases with no gene match: 4.